A single sample gave rise to the 24 T cell receptor beta chains below, sequenced in a study of identical twins. MiXCR was run by TCRdb on the 5' RACE reads, yielding one entry per CDR3 protein. The data contain approximately 220,000 distinct CDR3 sequences, around 6.9% of them singletons. The data were also submitted as part of a second study, on yellow fever vaccine responses in identical twins.

The sequencing input was memory (CD45RO+) T cells sorted from blood. These receptors were collected from a woman between 18 and 29 years old in good health.

The chain has TRBV3-1 and TRBJ1-2; tentatively, D is TRBD1 (6 bases). The ends were cut back, 4 bases at V and 6 bases at J, with 15 bases in the middle. Germline CDR1 is LGHDT and CDR2 is YNNKEL (reference sequence). The CDR3 extends over 14 amino acids. CDR3 amino acids: CASSPRPGVHGYTF. The CDR3 nucleotides read TGTGCCAGCAGCCCTCGCCCAGGGGTTCATGGCTACACCTTC.

The V and J genes are TRBV15 and TRBJ1-5; D is unresolved. V lost 3 bases to trimming and J lost 4 bases, with 10 bases between them. CDR1 and CDR2 (germline): LNHNV, YYDKDF (reference sequence). The CDR3 loop spans 14 amino acids. CDR3 amino acids: CATSRDRGNQPQHF. In DNA, the CDR3 is TGTGCCACCAGCAGGGACCGTGGAAATCAGCCCCAGCATTTT. The full variable domain, with the rest looked up from reference TRBV15 and TRBJ1-5, is DAMVIQNPRYQVTQFGKPVTLSCSQTLNHNVMYWYQQKSSQAPKLLFHYYDKDFNNEADTPDNFQSRRPNTSFCFLDIRSPGLGDTAMYLCATSRDRGNQPQHFGDGTRLSIL.

This clonotype was seen many times. This chain connects TRBV3-1 to TRBJ1-5; the D is unclear. The length of the CDR3 is 15 residues. V was shortened by 0 bases and J by 6 bases, with 12 bases between the two germline ends. Germline CDR1 and CDR2: LGHDT and YNNKEL (reference sequence). This CDR3 reads CASSQEAGPSQPQHF. CDR3 DNA: TGTGCCAGCAGCCAAGAGGCAGGACCTAGTCAGCCCCAGCATTTT.

This clonotype has only a few counts. The CDR3 spells CASSFGGTRLAGGDTQYF. The CDR3 coding sequence is TGCGCCAGCAGCTTTGGTGGGACCCGACTAGCGGGAGGGGATACGCAGTATTTT. The chain has TRBV5-1 and TRBJ2-3, with TRBD2 matching over 14 bases. V shed 2 bases, J shed 6 bases, and the junction held 11 bases outside the gene matches. Germline values: CDR1 SGHRS, CDR2 YFSETQ. The CDR3 extends over 18 amino acids.

This clonotype has just a few counts. J is TRBJ1-3 and V is TRBV7-2; no definite D call. V was trimmed by 2 bases and J by 4 bases, leaving 12 bases between them. Looked up from germline, CDR1 is SGHTA and CDR2 is FQGNSA. The CDR3 loop spans 15 amino acids. Here the CDR3 DNA reads TGTGCCAGCAGCTTAATCGGGGTGCGGGGAAACACCATATATTTT. It codes for CASSLIGVRGNTIYF.

This clonotype was recorded a few times. V and J are TRBV6-2 or TRBV6-3 and TRBJ2-1, with TRBD2 matching over 11 bases. V lost 5 bases and J lost 7; bases outside the gene matches: 13. Germline CDR1 and CDR2: MNHEY and SVGEGT. This CDR3 has 17 amino acids. The CDR3 region has the DNA TGTGCCAGCAGTCCTAGCGGGAGGACTTCACGGTGGAATGAGCAGTTCTTC. This sequence encodes CASSPSGRTSRWNEQFF.

This clonotype was seen a few times. The chain has TRBV9 and TRBJ2-4; unclear D gene. The CDR3 is 15 amino acids. Trimming stripped 0 bases from V and 8 bases from J, with 15 bases between. The germline V gene encodes CDR1 SGDLS and CDR2 YYNGEE. The CDR3 loop reads CASSVVGGFRDIQYF. CDR3 sequence (DNA): TGTGCCAGCAGCGTAGTAGGTGGATTTCGGGACATTCAGTACTTC.

This clonotype was counted a few times. V is TRBV20-1 and J is TRBJ2-1; TRBD2 agrees at 11 bases. The CDR3 consists of 16 residues. CDR1 DFQATT and CDR2 SNEGSKA come from the germline V gene (reference sequence). Trimming took 1 base from V and 3 from J; bases not matched to a gene: 5. CDR3 residues: CSARGATSGVYNEQFF. DNA for the CDR3: TGCAGTGCTAGAGGCGCGACTAGCGGGGTCTACAATGAGCAGTTCTTC.

The chain combines TRBV6-5 with TRBJ1-1; D is unclear. The CDR3 runs to 14 residues. Trimming took off 2 bases at V and 1 base at J, with 8 bases between the two ends. CDR1 and CDR2 (germline): MNHEY, SVGAGI. This CDR3 reads CASSYVFGNTEAFF. In DNA form, the CDR3 reads TGTGCCAGCAGTTACGTGTTTGGGAACACTGAAGCTTTCTTT.

This chain joins TRBV29-1 and TRBJ2-7; D unresolved. This CDR3 comprises 12 residues. Germline CDR1 is SQVTM and CDR2 is ANQGSEA. The V and J ends lost 3 bases and 2 bases respectively, with 8 bases between them. Here the CDR3 DNA reads TGCAGCGTTGAGAAGGGCACCTACGAGCAGTACTTC. Protein product: CSVEKGTYEQYF.

This clonotype was detected ten times or more. The chain carries TRBV7-8 and TRBJ2-1; D assignment may be TRBD1 or TRBD2 (5 bases each). V gave up 1 base and J gave up 6 bases, with 16 bases separating them. This CDR3 is 16 amino acids long. CDR1 SGHVS and CDR2 FQNEAQ come from the germline V gene. DNA of the CDR3: TGTGCCAGCAGCTTAGTGGACCTATCGGGGCCCAATGAGCAGTTCTTC. Its translation: CASSLVDLSGPNEQFF.

V and J are TRBV6-2 or TRBV6-3 and TRBJ2-7; unclear D gene. From germline, CDR1 is MNHEY and CDR2 SVGEGT. The CDR3 covers 12 residues. V was shortened by 7 bases and J by 3 bases, with 10 bases between the two germline ends. DNA of the CDR3: TGTGCCAGCACCATGACAAACTACGAGCAGTACTTC. Amino acid sequence: CASTMTNYEQYF.

This clonotype was observed a few times. This sequence joins TRBV19 and TRBJ2-3, with TRBD2 matching 11 bases. The germline V gene has CDR1 LNHDA and CDR2 SQIVND (reference sequence). The J segment lost 6 bases and the V segment lost 7 bases, leaving 12 bases of the junction unmatched. The CDR3 is 16 amino acids. CDR3 residues: CASTFNSGGAIDTQYF. The CDR3 nucleotides are TGTGCCAGTACCTTCAATAGCGGGGGGGCGATTGATACGCAGTATTTT.

This clonotype was found a few times. The CDR3 nucleotides read TGCAGCGTTGGGGTAGCGGGACTCACAGATACGCAGTATTTT. It specifies CSVGVAGLTDTQYF. The rearrangement uses TRBV29-1 and TRBJ2-3; 8 nucleotides agree with TRBD2. J gave up 2 bases and V 4 bases, and 5 bases lay outside the gene matches. Germline-derived CDR1 and CDR2 are SQVTM and ANQGSEA. This CDR3 has 14 residues.

This clonotype was detected ten times or more. This sequence joins TRBV20-1 and TRBJ1-5; tentative D call: TRBD1 (5 bases). The V end was cut by 5 bases, the J end by 2 bases, with 7 bases between. The germline gives CDR1 DFQATT, CDR2 SNEGSKA (reference sequence). This CDR3 has 12 residues. The CDR3 DNA sequence: TGCAGTGCTGGGGACCGCAATCAGCCCCAGCATTTT. This sequence encodes CSAGDRNQPQHF.

This clonotype was counted many times. The chain combines TRBV5-1 with TRBJ2-2, with 7 bases fitting TRBD2. Germline CDR1 and CDR2: SGHRS and YFSETQ. CDR3 length equals 14 residues. V shed 4 bases and J 2 bases; nucleotides not matched to a gene: 2. Here the CDR3 DNA reads TGCGCCAGCAGCCCGGGGGGTAACACCGGGGAGCTGTTTTTT. Amino acids: CASSPGGNTGELFF.

This clonotype was counted a few times. The CDR3 DNA reads as TGTGCCAGCAGTTACGGGACAGGAAGATCACCTAATTCACCCCTCCACTTT. It encodes CASSYGTGRSPNSPLHF. This chain connects TRBV6-5 to TRBJ1-6, with TRBD1 matching over 8 bases. The J segment lost 6 bases and the V segment lost 2 bases, leaving 9 bases of the junction unmatched. There are 17 residues in the CDR3. The germline CDR1 and CDR2 sequences are MNHEY and SVGAGI.

This clonotype was counted between two and nine times. The chain carries TRBV2 and TRBJ2-3; 8 positions match TRBD2. CDR3 length: 13 residues. Germline trimming cut 4 bases from V and 9 bases from J; bases unmatched to any gene: 6. The germline gives CDR1 SNHLY, CDR2 FYNNEI. Written as DNA, the CDR3 is TGTGCCAGCAGTGGAGCGGGGGCCCTCACGCAGTATTTT. Protein product: CASSGAGALTQYF.

This clonotype was seen many times. CDR3 nucleotide sequence: TGTGCCAGCAGCCCGGACAGTAATTCACCCCTCCACTTT. This codes for CASSPDSNSPLHF. The V call is TRBV7-8, the J call TRBJ1-6; tentatively, D is TRBD1 (6 bases). This CDR3 spans 13 amino acids. The V gene lost 5 bases and the J gene lost 6 bases, with 8 bases spanning the gap. The germline gives CDR1 SGHVS, CDR2 FQNEAQ.

This clonotype has just a few counts. The V gene is TRBV7-9, the J gene TRBJ1-1; D is undetermined. This CDR3 contains 15 residues. V gave up 0 bases and J gave up 0 bases, with 8 bases separating them. Germline loops: CDR1 SEHNR, CDR2 FQNEAQ (reference sequence). The CDR3 is CASSLAGGMNTEAFF. Written as DNA, the CDR3 is TGTGCCAGCAGCTTAGCGGGCGGTATGAACACTGAAGCTTTCTTT.

The V and J genes are TRBV20-1 and TRBJ2-2; 9 nucleotides match TRBD2. Looked up from germline, CDR1 is DFQATT and CDR2 is SNEGSKA (reference sequence). V lost 3 bases, J lost 0 bases, and 2 bases stayed unmatched. This CDR3 spans 15 amino acids. The DNA for the CDR3 is TGCAGTGCTAGTGGACTAGCGTCGAACACCGGGGAGCTGTTTTTT. This gives the protein CSASGLASNTGELFF.

Only a few counts were recorded for this clonotype. The chain uses TRBV7-2 and TRBJ2-7; 10 bases agree with TRBD2. After removal of 4 bases from V and 7 bases from J, the junction contained 10 bases not matched to a gene. This CDR3 has 15 amino acids. Germline lookup yields CDR1 SGHTA and CDR2 FQGNSA. For the CDR3, the DNA is TGTGCCAGCAGCTCACAACCACTAGCGGGGCAGGAGCAGTACTTC. Its protein is CASSSQPLAGQEQYF.

The rearrangement uses TRBV6-5 and TRBJ1-5; D ambiguous. The length of the CDR3 is 14 residues. Trimming stripped 2 bases from V and 0 bases from J, with 5 bases between. CDR1 is MNHEY, CDR2 SVGAGI, per germline. The CDR3 DNA follows: TGTGCCAGCAGTTACACAGATAGCAATCAGCCCCAGCATTTT. This codes for CASSYTDSNQPQHF.

The rearrangement links TRBV7-9 to TRBJ2-7; the D is unclear. This CDR3 region has 14 residues. CDR1 is SEHNR, CDR2 FQNEAQ, per germline (reference sequence). V gave up 3 bases and J gave up 6 bases, with 15 bases separating them. CDR3 sequence reads: CASSLVMGSGEQYF. CDR3 nucleotides: TGTGCCAGCAGCTTGGTGATGGGGTCGGGCGAGCAGTACTTC.